Listed below are T cell receptor beta chains from one sample, sequenced in a study of T cell changes during pregnancy in multiple sclerosis. Profiling relied on immunoSEQ multiplex PCR, and the TCRdb table lists in-frame clones only, not all of them. The sample holds 55,000 to 70,000 clones, 91% seen once. Sequenced material: peripheral blood, taken in the third trimester of pregnancy. The receptors stem from a female donor in good health, enrolled as a control in a pregnancy study. The CDR3 runs from the conserved cysteine through the conserved F or W. The D gene is left open where the match is weak. Clone size appears in some rows only: once, few, many, or a class for an expanded clone.

clone size	V gene	J gene	D gene	CDR3 DNA	CDR3 protein
-	TRBV29-1	TRBJ2-1	TRBD2	TGCAGCGTTGTTCCCTCAGCGGGGGTGTACAATGAGCAGTTCTTC	CSVVPSAGVYNEQFF
-	TRBV5-1	TRBJ1-1	-	TGCGCCAGCAGCTTGTGGACAGACTCGAACACTGAAGCTTTCTTT	CASSLWTDSNTEAFF
-	TRBV15	TRBJ2-1	TRBD2	TGTGCCACCAGCAGAGATGGAGGGACTAGCGGGGGACATGAGCAGTTCTTC	CATSRDGGTSGGHEQFF
once	TRBV6-6	TRBJ1-2	-	TGTGCCAGCAGTTACCTTCAGGGAGGGGACGGCTACACCTTC	CASSYLQGGDGYTF
-	TRBV7-2	TRBJ2-4	-	TGTGCCAGCAGCACTAGCTGGGATGCCAAAAACATTCAGTACTTC	CASSTSWDAKNIQYF
-	TRBV4-3	TRBJ1-1	TRBD1	TGCGCCAGCAGCCAGTGGGACAGGGCGAACACTGAAGCTTTCTTT	CASSQWDRANTEAFF
-	TRBV19	TRBJ2-2	TRBD2	TGTGCCAGTAGTACCGGGACTAGCAATGGGGAGCTGTTTTTT	CASSTGTSNGELFF
-	TRBV4-3	TRBJ1-2	-	TGCGCCAGCAGCTTTGAACTAGACGCTAACTATGGCTACACCTTC	CASSFELDANYGYTF
-	TRBV14	TRBJ2-2	-	TGTGCCAGCAGCCGGCGAGGCCCGGGGTCCGGGGAGCTGTTTTTT	CASSRRGPGSGELFF
-	TRBV7-6	TRBJ1-1	-	TGTGCCAGCAGCTTAATCTTCCAGGAGAACACTGAAGCTTTCTTT	CASSLIFQENTEAFF
-	TRBV6-6	TRBJ1-1	TRBD1	TGTGCCAGCAGTCCGGACAGGGTAACTGAAGCTTTCTTT	CASSPDRVTEAFF
-	TRBV29-1	TRBJ2-7	-	TGCAGCGGGCTCTTCTCCTCCTACGAGCAGTACTTC	CSGLFSSYEQYF
-	TRBV6-5	TRBJ2-2	TRBD1	TGTGCCAGCAGACGACAGGGTGGGACCGGGGAGCTGTTTTTT	CASRRQGGTGELFF
-	TRBV5-8	TRBJ1-2	-	TGTGCCAGCAGCTTGGTACGTCCGGACATCTATGGCTACACCTTC	CASSLVRPDIYGYTF
-	TRBV7-8	TRBJ1-1	-	TGTGCCAGCAGCTTGAGAACTGAAGCTTTCTTT	CASSLRTEAFF
-	TRBV2	TRBJ2-1	-	TGTGCCAGCATGGACATTAACAATGAGCAGTTCTTC	CASMDINNEQFF
-	TRBV15	TRBJ2-2	TRBD2	TGTGCCACCAGTCCAAACCCGGGAGGGACCGGGGAGCTGTTTTTT	CATSPNPGGTGELFF
-	TRBV2	TRBJ2-3	-	TGTGCCAGCAGTACCCTTGGGCCTCCTAGCACAGATACGCAGTATTTT	CASSTLGPPSTDTQYF
-	TRBV11-2	TRBJ2-7	-	TGTGCCAGCAGCTTAGATCTAGGGGGCTACGAGCAGTACTTC	CASSLDLGGYEQYF